These 21 T cell receptor beta chains share one sample of origin, sequenced in a study of cytomegalovirus exposure and HLA in healthy donors. This PCR relied on a set of 60 Vbeta primers and 13 Jbeta primers. Only in-frame clones appear in the TCRdb table, and some are missing; sequencing was by immunoSEQ multiplex PCR. Among roughly 100,000 clones listed, approximately 78% were seen once. What was sequenced was PBMCs. Receptors were obtained from a woman in her 40s in good health and CMV-seronegative.

The chain joins TRBV18 to TRBJ2-2; D may be TRBD1 (5 bases). Between the trimmed V and J ends, which lost 5 bases and 6 bases, there was a span of 10 bases. Looked up from germline, CDR1 is KGHSH and CDR2 is LQKENI. The CDR3 has 13 amino acids. The CDR3 reads CASSKGVPGELFF. DNA of the CDR3: TGTGCCAGCTCAAAAGGGGTTCCCGGGGAGCTGTTTTTT.

The rearrangement links TRBV27 to TRBJ2-4; 13 bases are a match to TRBD2. CDR3 length: 15 residues. The germline V gene has CDR1 MNHEY and CDR2 SMNVEV (reference sequence). After removal of 5 bases from V and 6 bases from J, the junction contained 4 bases not matched to a gene. CDR3 nucleotide sequence: TGTGCCAGCAGTCACGGGACTAGCGGGATAAACATTCAGTACTTC. This codes for CASSHGTSGINIQYF.

This clone was observed a few times. The chain employs TRBV7-2 and TRBJ1-1, with a weak D call TRBD1 (5 bases). CDR1 is SGHTA, CDR2 FQGNSA, per germline. Trimming cost V 3 bases and J 0 bases, with 8 bases left between them. CDR3 length equals 14 residues. CDR3 sequence reads: CASSFAGVNTEAFF. The DNA for the CDR3 is TGTGCCAGCAGCTTCGCGGGGGTGAACACTGAAGCTTTCTTT.

In its sample, this clone was seen once. This chain links TRBV7-2 with TRBJ2-2; weak D call: TRBD2 (6 bases). Germline V CDR1 and CDR2: SGHTA, FQGNSA. CDR3 length equals 18 residues. V was clipped by 5 bases and J by 4 bases, with 23 bases between them. CDR3: CASSRASPGTRGTGELFF. As DNA, the CDR3 is TGTGCCAGCAGCCGGGCCTCCCCTGGGACGCGGGGCACCGGGGAGCTGTTTTTT.

The CDR3 here is CASSPLGTGYNEQFF. The CDR3 DNA reads TGTGCCAGCAGTCCTCTGGGGACTGGATACAATGAGCAGTTCTTC. V usage is TRBV27 and J usage is TRBJ2-1; weak D call: TRBD2 (6 bases). Germline values: CDR1 MNHEY, CDR2 SMNVEV (reference sequence). Trimming removed 5 bases from V and 4 bases from J, with 15 bases in between. This CDR3 has 15 residues.

This chain connects TRBV5-4 to TRBJ2-2; D perhaps matches TRBD2 (5 bases). Looked up from germline, CDR1 is SGHNT and CDR2 is YYREEE (reference sequence). With 5 bases removed from V and 12 bases from J, the gap between germline ends came to 26 bases. The CDR3 totals 16 residues. The CDR3 is CASRRAGPQGPGKLFF. The CDR3 bases are TGTGCCAGCAGACGCGCTGGGCCTCAAGGGCCGGGGAAGCTGTTTTTT. Together with reference TRBV5-4 and TRBJ2-2, the CDR3 gives the full variable domain: ETGVTQSPTHLIKTRGQQVTLRCSSQSGHNTVSWYQQALGQGPQFIFQYYREEENGRGNFPPRFSGLQFPNYSSELNVNALELDDSALYLCASRRAGPQGPGKLFFGEGSRLTVL.

This clone was counted a single time. The chain links TRBV13 to TRBJ2-2, with 7 bases lining up with TRBD1. Germline V gene sequence: CDR1 PRHDT, CDR2 FYEKMQ (reference sequence). Losses at the gene ends were 5 bases for V and 5 bases for J; bases not matched to a gene: 5. The CDR3 loop spans 14 amino acids. The CDR3 bases are TGTGCCAGCAGCCCAGACAGGGAAACCGGGGAGCTGTTTTTT. Protein product: CASSPDRETGELFF.

The chain carries TRBV27 and TRBJ1-2, with TRBD1 matching 9 bases. CDR3 length: 15 residues. Trimming cost V 4 bases and J 4 bases; bases outside gene matches: 7. The germline V gene has CDR1 MNHEY and CDR2 SMNVEV (reference sequence). The CDR3 sequence: CASSSRQTGGYGYTF. Here the CDR3 DNA reads TGTGCCAGCAGTTCACGGCAGACAGGGGGCTATGGCTACACCTTC.

This chain joins TRBV2 and TRBJ2-1; D is uncertain. With 2 bases removed from V and 4 bases from J, the gap between germline ends came to 15 bases. The CDR3 consists of 16 residues. Germline assignment: CDR1 SNHLY and CDR2 FYNNEI. The DNA of the CDR3 is TGTGCCAGCAGTGAATTGGTAACAGATAGATACAATGAGCAGTTCTTC. Protein sequence: CASSELVTDRYNEQFF.

V gene TRBV11-1 combines with J gene TRBJ1-3; D call uncertain. The CDR3 totals 15 residues. V gave up 3 bases and J gave up 0 bases, with 9 bases separating them. Germline values: CDR1 SGHAT, CDR2 FQDESV (reference sequence). CDR3 nucleotides: TGTGCCAGCAGCTTTTCTTTAGACTCTGGAAACACCATATATTTT. It specifies CASSFSLDSGNTIYF.

The chain has TRBV6-6 and TRBJ1-1, with 7 bases identical to TRBD1. This CDR3 contains 13 residues. V shed 2 bases and J 9 bases; nucleotides not matched to a gene: 6. Germline V gives CDR1 MNHNY, CDR2 SVGAGI (reference sequence). DNA for the CDR3: TGTGCCAGCAGTTACCCTGGGACAGAACAAGCTTTCTTT. Translating it yields CASSYPGTEQAFF.

V usage is TRBV18 and J usage is TRBJ1-2, with D perhaps TRBD1 (5 bases). Trimming left V 3 bases short and J 4 bases short, with 21 bases between. The CDR3 sequence is 17 residues long. CDR1 is KGHSH and CDR2 is LQKENI in the germline V gene. CDR3: CASSPQGIKRSGYGYTF. The CDR3 coding sequence is TGTGCCAGCTCACCTCAGGGAATTAAAAGGTCCGGCTATGGCTACACCTTC.

This chain links TRBV10-3 with TRBJ2-7, with D tentatively TRBD1 (7 bases). The CDR3 runs 14 residues. Germline values: CDR1 ENHRY, CDR2 SYGVKD. Trimming took 7 bases from V and 0 from J, leaving 13 bases between them. The CDR3 loop is CAITGGTDSYEQYF. As DNA, the CDR3 is TGTGCCATCACAGGAGGGACAGACTCCTACGAGCAGTACTTC.

V usage is TRBV4-2 and J usage is TRBJ1-2; unclear D gene. Germline V gene data show CDR1 as LGHNA and CDR2 as YNFKEQ. The CDR3 sequence is 12 residues long. The V end lost 5 bases, the J end lost 6 bases, and 10 bases lay between the germline ends. CDR3 nucleotides: TGTGCCAGCAGCGGTCGTTGGCATGGCTACACCTTC. This codes for CASSGRWHGYTF.

The chain has TRBV9 and TRBJ2-2, with D tentatively TRBD2 (6 bases). The V end lost 5 bases, the J end lost 3 bases, and 17 bases lay between the germline ends. Germline CDR1 SGDLS, CDR2 YYNGEE. CDR3 length equals 16 residues. The CDR3 is CASSTGEAGYTGELFF. The CDR3 DNA reads TGTGCCAGCAGTACCGGGGAAGCGGGTTACACCGGGGAGCTGTTTTTT.

The genes are TRBV20-1 and TRBJ2-7, with D possibly TRBD1 on 6 matching bases. Germline V lookup: CDR1 DFQATT, CDR2 SNEGSKA (reference sequence). The CDR3 length is 11 residues. V gave up 5 bases and J gave up 9 bases, with 14 bases separating them. The CDR3 loop is CSALTGMRQYF. DNA of the CDR3: TGCAGTGCTCTCACAGGGATGAGGCAGTACTTC.

In this sample, this clone turned up a few times. The chain joins TRBV27 to TRBJ1-5; D ambiguous. Germline V lookup: CDR1 MNHEY, CDR2 SMNVEV (reference sequence). This CDR3 spans 13 amino acids. Between the trimmed V and J ends, which lost 2 bases and 5 bases, there was a span of 7 bases. In nucleotides, the CDR3 is TGTGCCAGCAGTTTAGGGCCTGATCAGCCCCAGCATTTT. It codes for CASSLGPDQPQHF.

This clone showed up just once. This rearrangement joins TRBV7-9 to TRBJ2-7, with a possible D match to TRBD2 (5 bases). The CDR3 consists of 12 residues. V shed 5 bases and J shed 3 bases, with 8 bases lying between them. The germline CDR1 and CDR2 sequences are SEHNR and FQNEAQ (reference sequence). DNA for the CDR3: TGTGCCAGCAGCGCCGAGGGCTACGAGCAGTACTTC. Its protein is CASSAEGYEQYF.

The chain employs TRBV6-1 and TRBJ1-2; D is possibly TRBD1 (6 bases). The CDR3 is 13 residues long. The germline gives CDR1 MNHNS, CDR2 SASEGT. Trimming took 8 bases from V and 6 from J, leaving 16 bases between them. The CDR3 DNA sequence: TGTGCCAGCGGCTGGATTAACAGGGATGGCTACACCTTC. Translating gives CASGWINRDGYTF.

The V gene is TRBV7-9, the J gene TRBJ2-5, with D unclear. CDR1 SEHNR and CDR2 FQNEAQ come from the germline V gene (reference sequence). The CDR3 sequence is 16 residues long. The V and J ends lost 0 bases and 0 bases respectively, with 11 bases between them. DNA of the CDR3: TGTGCCAGCAGCTTAGCAGTAGCAGCGTACCAAGAGACCCAGTACTTC. It codes for CASSLAVAAYQETQYF.

V is TRBV7-2 and J is TRBJ1-5; no firm D call. There are 15 residues in the CDR3. V lost 5 bases and J 6 bases, leaving 17 bases between the germline ends. In germline, CDR1 is SGHTA, CDR2 FQGNSA. This chain's CDR3 is CASSLGPELIQPQHF. The DNA for the CDR3 is TGTGCCAGCAGCCTAGGCCCCGAGTTGATTCAGCCCCAGCATTTT. The full variable domain, in which reference TRBV7-2 and TRBJ1-5 provide the parts outside the CDR3, is GAGVSQSPSNKVTEKGKDVELRCDPISGHTALYWYRQSLGQGLEFLIYFQGNSAPDKSGLPSDRFSAERTGGSVSTLTIQRTQQEDSAVYLCASSLGPELIQPQHFGDGTRLSIL.